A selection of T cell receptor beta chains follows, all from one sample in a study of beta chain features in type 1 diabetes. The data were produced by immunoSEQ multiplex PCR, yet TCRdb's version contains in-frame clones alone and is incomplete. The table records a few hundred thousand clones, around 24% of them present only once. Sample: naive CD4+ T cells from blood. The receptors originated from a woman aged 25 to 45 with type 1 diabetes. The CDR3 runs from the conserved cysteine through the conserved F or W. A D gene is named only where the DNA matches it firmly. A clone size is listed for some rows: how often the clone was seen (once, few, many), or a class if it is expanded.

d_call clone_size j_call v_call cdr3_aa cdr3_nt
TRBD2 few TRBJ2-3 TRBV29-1 CSVERGRGTDTQYF TGCAGCGTTGAACGCGGGAGGGGCACAGATACGCAGTATTTT
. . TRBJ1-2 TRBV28 CASSIRGLRLVSGYTF TGTGCCAGCAGTATCAGGGGCCTGCGGTTGGTTTCGGGCTACACCTTC
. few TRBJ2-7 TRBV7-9 CASSFMLGSSYEQYF TGTGCCAGCAGCTTTATGCTAGGAAGCTCCTACGAGCAGTACTTC
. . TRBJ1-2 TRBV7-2 CASTRGPLVYTF TGTGCCAGCACCCGCGGCCCCCTTGTCTACACCTTC
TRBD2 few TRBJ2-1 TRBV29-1 CSVAIGRESYNEQFF TGCAGCGTAGCTATAGGGCGGGAGTCCTACAATGAGCAGTTCTTC
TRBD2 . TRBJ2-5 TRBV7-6 CASSPRAGPTGETQYF TGTGCCAGCAGCCCGCGAGCGGGGCCGACGGGGGAGACCCAGTACTTC
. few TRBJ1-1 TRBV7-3 CASTKGPGLNTEAFF TGTGCCAGCACCAAAGGGCCAGGGCTGAACACTGAAGCTTTCTTT
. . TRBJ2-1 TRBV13 CASSSEAPNEQFF TGTGCCAGCAGTTCGGAGGCCCCCAATGAGCAGTTCTTC
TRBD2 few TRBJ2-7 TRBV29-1 CSVEGTGTTSGIFSYEQYF TGCAGCGTCGAAGGGACCGGGACGACTAGCGGGATCTTCTCCTACGAGCAGTACTTC
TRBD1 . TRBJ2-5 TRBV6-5 CASSYTTGQGVETQYF TGTGCCAGCAGTTACACCACGGGACAGGGTGTTGAGACCCAGTACTTC
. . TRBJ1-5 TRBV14 CASSLAGQPQHF TGTGCCAGCAGCCTGGCGGGTCAGCCCCAGCATTTT
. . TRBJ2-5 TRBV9 CASSVGASVETQYF TGTGCCAGCAGCGTAGGGGCTAGCGTTGAGACCCAGTACTTC
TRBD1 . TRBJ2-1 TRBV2 CARTKDRDNEQFF TGTGCCAGGACCAAGGACAGGGACAATGAGCAGTTCTTC
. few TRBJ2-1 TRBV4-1 CASSQDREQSSYNEQFF TGCGCCAGCAGCCAAGATAGGGAGCAGAGCTCCTACAATGAGCAGTTCTTC
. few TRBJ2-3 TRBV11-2 CASRGITDTQYF TGTGCCAGCCGCGGAATCACAGATACGCAGTATTTT
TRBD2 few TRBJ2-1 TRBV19 CASSIGTSGDYEQFF TGTGCCAGTAGTATAGGGACTAGCGGGGACTATGAGCAGTTCTTC
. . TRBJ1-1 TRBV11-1 CASNRERDTEAFF TGTGCCAGCAACAGGGAAAGGGACACTGAAGCTTTCTTT
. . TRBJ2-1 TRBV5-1 CASSLGVFDGSEQFF TGCGCCAGCAGCTTGGGGGTTTTTGATGGGAGTGAGCAGTTCTTC
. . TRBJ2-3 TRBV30 CAWSDKRTTDTQYF TGTGCCTGGAGCGATAAAAGGACAACAGATACGCAGTATTTT
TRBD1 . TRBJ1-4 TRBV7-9 CASSARGDRGIEKLFF TGTGCCAGCAGCGCCCGAGGGGACAGGGGGATCGAAAAACTGTTTTTT
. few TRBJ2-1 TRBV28 CASSPGLGASNEQFF TGTGCCAGCAGTCCAGGATTGGGGGCCTCCAATGAGCAGTTCTTC
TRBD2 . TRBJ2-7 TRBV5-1 CASSSLAGPMEQYF TGCGCCAGCAGCTCGTTAGCGGGACCGATGGAGCAGTACTTC
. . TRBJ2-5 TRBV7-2 CASSWARETQYF TGTGCCAGCAGTTGGGCTCGGGAGACCCAGTACTTC
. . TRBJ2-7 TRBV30 CAWSPAYEQYF TGTGCCTGGAGTCCCGCCTACGAGCAGTACTTC
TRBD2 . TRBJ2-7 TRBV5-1 CASSHGTSVSYEQYF TGCGCCAGCAGCCACGGGACTAGCGTTTCCTACGAGCAGTACTTC
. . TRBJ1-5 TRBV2 CASSLGEGEQPQHF TGTGCCAGCAGTCTGGGGGAGGGTGAACAGCCCCAGCATTTT
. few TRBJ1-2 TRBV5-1 CASSLPGDYGYTF TGCGCCAGCAGCTTGCCAGGGGACTATGGCTACACCTTC